The source of this T cell receptor beta chain is a study of shared clonotypes between healthy human individuals. Notes on this clone: As yet, its antigen is unknown.

The CDR3 is made up of 13 amino acids. Per the germline V gene, CDR1 is MGHRA and CDR2 is YSYEKL. The V end lost 4 bases, the J end lost 3 bases, and 9 bases lay between the germline ends. Profiling relied on immunoSEQ multiplex PCR, and the TCRdb table lists in-frame clones only, not all of them. In the table there are under 1,100,000 clones, about three quarters of which are singletons. Broader study findings: When naive CD4 clonotypes were compared across a few donors, approximately 4.9% were shared. Non-shared clonotypes were found to have lower generation probabilities than the clonotypes that were shared by all four of the sorted-subset donors.

A split of CD4+ cells into CD45RA+ naive and CD45RA-negative memory subsets was performed. Sequenced sample: memory CD4+ T cells sorted from blood. The subset here: CD45RA-negative fraction. The V gene is TRBV4-1, the J gene TRBJ1-2; D might be TRBD1 (6 bases). This clonotype originated in a man between 18 and 35 years old in good health. CDR3 loop: CASSPAGDYGYTF. CDR3 DNA: TGCGCCAGCAGCCCCGCAGGGGACTATGGCTACACCTTC.